The present T cell receptor beta chain was sequenced within a study of T cells after yellow fever vaccination. Whole-study findings and limits: Bulk-population clonotypes that are abundant could appear as contaminants in FACS-sorted repertoires. On re-exposure, the response was weaker but peaked faster, at day 5 versus 15.

Each CDR3 protein is one row after TCRdb ran MiXCR on the 5' RACE reads. This sample has some 80,000 distinct CDR3 sequences, with roughly 15% found just once. The CDR3 is made up of 16 amino acids. J lost 1 base, V lost 5 bases, and 5 bases had no gene match. The TCR sequence derives from a man aged 18 to 35 who received the YFV17D yellow fever vaccine. The J gene is TRBJ1-6, the V gene TRBV12-3 or TRBV12-4, with TRBD1 identical over 7 bases. Sample: CD8+ T cells not binding an NS4B(214-222) dextramer, sorted from PBMCs, taken roughly 20 days after the first yellow fever vaccination. CDR3 residues: CASSRQGLSYNSPLHF. CDR3 sequence (DNA): TGTGCCAGCAGTAGACAGGGTCTATCCTATAATTCACCCCTCCACTTT.